This T cell receptor (beta chain) derives from a study of T cell responses to AZD1222 COVID-19 vaccine. General observations from the study: Baseline testing showed seropositivity in only six or seven AZD1222 recipients.

About this clone itself: The antigen is not known.

Only in-frame clones appear in the TCRdb table, and some are missing; sequencing was by immunoSEQ multiplex PCR. The sample yields some 200,000 clones, 85% to 90% seen once. The sample consisted of peripheral blood, taken on day 0 of AZD1222 vaccination. The clonotype comes from an adult in good health.

The CDR3 spells CASSYGAYNQPQHF. The CDR3 DNA reads as TGTGCCAGCAGTTACGGAGCCTACAATCAGCCCCAGCATTTT. This chain uses TRBV6-5 with TRBJ1-5; no firm D call. Per the germline V gene, CDR1 is MNHEY and CDR2 is SVGAGI. V shed 2 bases and J shed 3 bases, with 8 bases lying between them. The CDR3 runs to 14 residues.